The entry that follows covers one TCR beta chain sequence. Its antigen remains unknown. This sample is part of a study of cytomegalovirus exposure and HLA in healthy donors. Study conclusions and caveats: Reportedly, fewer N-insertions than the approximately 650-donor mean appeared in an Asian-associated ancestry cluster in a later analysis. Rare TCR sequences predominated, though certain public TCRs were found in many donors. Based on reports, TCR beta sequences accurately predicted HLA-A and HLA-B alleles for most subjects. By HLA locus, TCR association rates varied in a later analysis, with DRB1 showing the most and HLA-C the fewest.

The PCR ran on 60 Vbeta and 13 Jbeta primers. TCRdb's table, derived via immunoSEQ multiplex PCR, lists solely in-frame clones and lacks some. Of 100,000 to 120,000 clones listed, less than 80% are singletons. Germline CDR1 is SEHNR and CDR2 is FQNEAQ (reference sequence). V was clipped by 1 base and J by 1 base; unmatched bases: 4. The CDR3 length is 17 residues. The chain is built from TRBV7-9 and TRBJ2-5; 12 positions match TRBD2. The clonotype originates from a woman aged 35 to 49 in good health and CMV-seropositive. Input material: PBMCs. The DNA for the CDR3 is TGTGCCAGCAGCTTAGGCAAACTAGCGGGGGGCCAAGAGACCCAGTACTTC. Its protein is CASSLGKLAGGQETQYF.